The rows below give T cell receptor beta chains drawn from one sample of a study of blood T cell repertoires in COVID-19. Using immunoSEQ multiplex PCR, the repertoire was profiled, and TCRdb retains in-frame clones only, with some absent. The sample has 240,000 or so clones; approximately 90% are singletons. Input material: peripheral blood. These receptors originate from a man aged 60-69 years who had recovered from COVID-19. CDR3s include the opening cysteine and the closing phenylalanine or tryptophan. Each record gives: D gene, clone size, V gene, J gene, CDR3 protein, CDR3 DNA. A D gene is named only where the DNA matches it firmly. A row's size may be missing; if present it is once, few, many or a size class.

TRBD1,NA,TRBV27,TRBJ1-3,CARVRGQGGNTIYF,TGTGCCAGGGTGAGAGGACAGGGTGGAAACACCATATATTTT
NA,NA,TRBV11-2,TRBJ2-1,CASSFWGSQGGYYNEQFF,TGTGCCAGCAGCTTTTGGGGATCTCAGGGGGGCTACTACAATGAGCAGTTCTTC
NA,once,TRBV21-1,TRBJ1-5,CASSLGARNQPQHF,TGTGCCAGCAGCCTAGGGGCCCGGAATCAGCCCCAGCATTTT
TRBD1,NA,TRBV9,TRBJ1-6,CASSGGPDRSSYNSPLHF,TGTGCCAGCAGCGGAGGACCGGACAGGTCCTCCTATAATTCACCCCTCCACTTT
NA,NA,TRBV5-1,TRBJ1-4,CASSAGSATNEKLFF,TGCGCCAGCAGCGCGGGATCCGCAACTAATGAAAAACTGTTTTTT
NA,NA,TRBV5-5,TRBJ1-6,CASSWGGGAYNSPLHF,TGTGCCAGCAGCTGGGGCGGGGGCGCCTATAATTCACCCCTCCACTTT
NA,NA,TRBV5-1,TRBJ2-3,CASSLNRGTDTQYF,TGCGCCAGCAGCTTGAACCGGGGCACAGATACGCAGTATTTT
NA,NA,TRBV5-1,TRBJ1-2,CASSPFSGDANYGYTF,TGCGCCAGCAGCCCATTTTCAGGGGACGCTAACTATGGCTACACCTTC
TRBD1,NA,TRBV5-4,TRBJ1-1,CASSPGPGGSEAFF,TGTGCCAGCAGCCCGGGTCCAGGGGGGTCCGAAGCTTTCTTT
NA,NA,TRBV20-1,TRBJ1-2,CSASRGGGYTF,TGCAGTGCTTCCCGTGGGGGGGGCTACACCTTC
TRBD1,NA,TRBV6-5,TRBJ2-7,CASRRDRGHAQYF,TGTGCCAGCAGGCGGGACAGGGGGCACGCGCAGTACTTC
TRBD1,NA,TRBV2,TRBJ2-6,CASRGNRGSGANVLTF,TGTGCCAGCAGAGGGAACAGGGGTTCAGGGGCCAACGTCCTGACTTTC
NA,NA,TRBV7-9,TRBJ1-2,CASSLGGPWGGYTF,TGTGCCAGCAGCTTAGGAGGCCCGTGGGGCGGCTACACCTTC
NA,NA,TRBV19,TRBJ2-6,CASSIPGGSRGANVLTF,TGTGCCAGTAGTATCCCCGGGGGTAGCCGTGGGGCCAACGTCCTGACTTTC
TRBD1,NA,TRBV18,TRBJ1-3,CASSSQGQGKTGNTIYF,TGTGCCAGCTCATCCCAGGGACAGGGAAAAACTGGAAACACCATATATTTT
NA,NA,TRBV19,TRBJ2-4,CASSIQRLAKNIQYF,TGTGCCAGTAGTATTCAGAGACTAGCCAAAAACATTCAGTACTTC
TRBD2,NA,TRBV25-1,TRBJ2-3,CASSEYTTGGADTQYF,TGTGCCAGCAGTGAATATACTACGGGAGGTGCAGATACGCAGTATTTT
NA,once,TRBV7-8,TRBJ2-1,CASSLRRQGSNEQFF,TGTGCCAGCAGCTTACGCCGTCAGGGGTCTAATGAGCAGTTCTTC
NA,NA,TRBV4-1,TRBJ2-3,CASSTTGFTDTQYF,TGCGCCAGCAGCACAACAGGGTTCACAGATACGCAGTATTTT
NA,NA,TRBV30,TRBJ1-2,CAWSVQQTSHYGYTF,TGTGCCTGGAGTGTACAACAGACATCACACTATGGCTACACCTTC
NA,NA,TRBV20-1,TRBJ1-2,CSASSTPSRNGGYTF,TGCAGTGCTAGTTCAACCCCCAGCAGGAACGGTGGCTACACCTTC
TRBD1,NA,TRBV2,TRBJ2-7,CASSPTGTGNYEQYF,TGTGCCAGCAGCCCGACCGGGACAGGGAACTACGAGCAGTACTTC
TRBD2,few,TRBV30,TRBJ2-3,CAWNRGGLTDTQYF,TGTGCCTGGAACCGGGGGGGTCTCACAGATACGCAGTATTTT
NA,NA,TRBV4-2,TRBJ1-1,CASSLTPGNRESGEAFF,TGTGCCAGCAGCCTGACACCGGGGAACAGGGAGTCAGGTGAAGCTTTCTTT
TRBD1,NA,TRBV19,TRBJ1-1,CASTGTGGNFFLRLTEAFF,TGTGCCAGTACCGGGACAGGGGGAAATTTTTTTTTAAGGTTGACTGAAGCTTTCTTT
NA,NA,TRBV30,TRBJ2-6,CASSTAGANVLTF,TGTGCCTCTTCGACAGCTGGGGCCAACGTCCTGACTTTC
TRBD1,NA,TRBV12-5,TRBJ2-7,CASGLGQGAEQYF,TGTGCTAGTGGTTTGGGACAGGGAGCCGAGCAGTACTTC
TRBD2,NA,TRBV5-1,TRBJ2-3,CASSLEPSGVTDTQYF,TGCGCCAGCAGCTTGGAGCCTAGCGGGGTCACAGATACGCAGTATTTT
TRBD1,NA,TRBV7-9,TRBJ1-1,CASSLLGQGASGEAFF,TGTGCCAGCAGCTTATTGGGACAGGGGGCTAGTGGCGAAGCTTTCTTT
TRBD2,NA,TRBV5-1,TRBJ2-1,CASSKTQPSGGVHEQFF,TGCGCCAGCAGCAAAACCCAACCTAGCGGGGGGGTACATGAGCAGTTCTTC
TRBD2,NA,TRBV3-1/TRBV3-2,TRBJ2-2,CASRPTSGGAFSAGELFF,TGTGCCAGCAGACCGACTAGCGGGGGGGCCTTTTCTGCCGGGGAGCTGTTTTTT
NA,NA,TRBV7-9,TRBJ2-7,CASSFAGTPGGYEQYF,TGTGCCAGCAGCTTCGCCGGTACCCCTGGGGGGTACGAGCAGTACTTC
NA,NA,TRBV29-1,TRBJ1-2,CSVVGQEALYGYTF,TGCAGCGTTGTCGGCCAGGAGGCCCTCTATGGCTACACCTTC
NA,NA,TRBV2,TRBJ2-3,CASTALRGTDTQYF,TGTGCCAGCACGGCCCTCCGGGGCACAGATACGCAGTATTTT
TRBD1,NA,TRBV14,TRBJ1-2,CASSPGTGQANGYTF,TGTGCCAGCAGCCCCGGGACAGGGCAGGCCAATGGCTACACCTTC
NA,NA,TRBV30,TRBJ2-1,CAWTLGAASYNEQFF,TGTGCCTGGACCTTGGGGGCTGCATCCTACAATGAGCAGTTCTTC
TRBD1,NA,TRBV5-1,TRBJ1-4,CASTVGQGATNEKLFF,TGCGCCAGCACTGTAGGCCAGGGGGCAACTAATGAAAAACTGTTTTTT